These 16 T cell receptor beta chains were all obtained from the same sample, sequenced in a study of identical twins. MiXCR, applied by TCRdb to the 5' RACE reads, yields one record per CDR3 protein. In the table there are about 720,000 distinct CDR3 sequences, approximately 18% of which are singletons. The same sample was also studied in work on T cells expressing NK-cell markers.

Sequencing used PBMCs. These receptors came from a woman aged 18 to 35 in good health.

This clonotype has ten or more counts. The CDR3, as DNA: TGTGCCAGCCGTACCTCCTACGAGCAGTACTTC. Amino acid sequence: CASRTSYEQYF. The chain is built from TRBV7-9 and TRBJ2-7; no reliable D call. Germline loops: CDR1 SEHNR, CDR2 FQNEAQ (reference sequence). V lost 8 bases to trimming and J lost 0 bases, with 5 bases between them. CDR3 size: 11 residues.

The V and J genes are TRBV12-3 or TRBV12-4 and TRBJ2-2; perhaps TRBD2 as D (5 bases). The CDR3 contains 16 residues. V was trimmed by 6 bases and J by 3 bases, leaving 17 bases between them. The CDR3 here is CASSPTSRSHTGELFF. The DNA of the CDR3 is TGTGCCAGCAGCCCTACTAGTCGAAGCCACACCGGGGAGCTGTTTTTT.

This clonotype has a handful of counts. The chain is built from TRBV6-5 and TRBJ1-2; D is possibly TRBD1 (6 bases). The CDR3 extends over 13 amino acids. The ends were cut back, 2 bases at V and 7 bases at J, with 11 bases in the middle. Germline CDR1 reads MNHEY; CDR2 reads SVGAGI. The CDR3 sequence is CASSYAGVGGYTF. The CDR3 coding sequence is TGTGCCAGCAGTTACGCAGGGGTCGGTGGCTACACCTTC.

V is TRBV5-1 and J is TRBJ2-1, with TRBD2 as a possible D gene (5 bases). The CDR3 is 16 residues long. V was pared by 3 bases and J by 0 bases, with 13 bases between. Germline V lookup: CDR1 SGHRS, CDR2 YFSETQ. The CDR3 DNA follows: TGCGCCAGCAGCTCCGGATTCGCGGGCTCCTACAATGAGCAGTTCTTC. This encodes CASSSGFAGSYNEQFF.

The chain combines TRBV12-3 or TRBV12-4 with TRBJ2-1; 7 nucleotides agree with TRBD2. With V trimmed by 3 bases and J by 7 bases, 6 bases remained unmatched. The CDR3 length is 14 residues. CDR3 bases: TGTGCCAGCAGTTTGGGGGTTAGCGGGAATGAGCAGTTCTTC. It codes for CASSLGVSGNEQFF.

The chain combines TRBV7-7 with TRBJ2-3, with 9 bases identical to TRBD1. Trimming removed 5 bases from V and 3 bases from J; junction bases left unmatched: 6. This CDR3 contains 15 residues. CDR1 and CDR2 (germline): SSHAT, FNYEAQ (reference sequence). The CDR3 loop reads CASSPGQGKTDTQYF. CDR3 DNA sequence: TGTGCCAGCAGCCCGGGACAGGGAAAGACAGATACGCAGTATTTT.

This clonotype was counted once. This may come from a read error, since a much larger clone is one base off. This sequence joins TRBV12-3 or TRBV12-4 and TRBJ1-1, with no clear D. CDR3 length: 11 amino acids. V was cut by 4 bases and J by 4 bases, with 4 bases left in between. This chain's CDR3 is CASSSFTEAFF. The DNA for the CDR3 is TGTGCCAGCAGTTCTTTCACTGAAGCTTTCTTT.

Points on this clonotype: This could be a read error, since a much larger clone is one nucleotide away. Written as DNA, the CDR3 is TGTGCCAGAAGTTGGACAGGGCCCTACAATGAGCAGTTCTTC. Protein product: CARSWTGPYNEQFF. The chain carries TRBV12-3 or TRBV12-4 and TRBJ2-1, with 8 bases matching TRBD1. The length of the CDR3 is 14 residues.

The V and J genes are TRBV25-1 and TRBJ2-1, with a weak D call TRBD2 (6 bases). The CDR3 is made up of 14 amino acids. Trimming shortened V by 5 bases and J by 6 bases, and 14 bases separated the two germline ends. Germline assignment: CDR1 MGHDK and CDR2 SYGVNS. CDR3 sequence (DNA): TGTGCCAGCAGTTCCGGAGGACTAACCAATGAGCAGTTCTTC. This codes for CASSSGGLTNEQFF. The full variable domain, rest sourced from reference TRBV25-1 and TRBJ2-1, is EADIYQTPRYLVIGTGKKITLECSQTMGHDKMYWYQQDPGMELHLIHYSYGVNSTEKGDLSSESTVSRIRTEHFPLTLESARPSHTSQYLCASSSGGLTNEQFFGPGTRLTVL.

This clonotype was seen only a few times. The genes are TRBV27 and TRBJ2-1, with TRBD2 identical over 8 bases. Germline CDR1 is MNHEY and CDR2 is SMNVEV (reference sequence). V was pared by 6 bases and J by 3 bases, with 13 bases of the junction left unmatched. The CDR3 covers 17 residues. The CDR3 coding sequence is TGTGCCAGCAGATTAGCGGGGCCGGGTTCAGGCTACAATGAGCAGTTCTTC. Translating it yields CASRLAGPGSGYNEQFF.

This chain uses TRBV9 with TRBJ1-4; 8 bases fit TRBD1. The CDR3 loop spans 18 amino acids. V dropped 2 bases and J dropped 0; count of bases not matched to a gene: 9. Germline V gene sequence: CDR1 SGDLS, CDR2 YYNGEE. As DNA, the CDR3 is TGTGCCAGCAGCGTGGTTCAGGGGGCGATTGCAACTAATGAAAAACTGTTTTTT. Protein product: CASSVVQGAIATNEKLFF.

This clonotype was counted a few times. The chain links TRBV15 to TRBJ2-3; D is ambiguous. The germline V gene encodes CDR1 LNHNV and CDR2 YYDKDF (reference sequence). CDR3 size: 13 residues. Trimming removed 1 base at V and 5 bases at J, with 7 bases between. The CDR3 is CATSRGGEDTQYF. CDR3 nucleotide sequence: TGTGCCACCAGCAGAGGGGGTGAAGATACGCAGTATTTT.

This clonotype came up many times. J is TRBJ2-2 and V is TRBV10-1, with D possibly TRBD2 on 6 matching bases. CDR3 length equals 13 residues. Per germline, CDR1 WNHNN and CDR2 SYGVQD (reference sequence). The ends were cut back, 2 bases at V and 7 bases at J, with 8 bases in the middle. As DNA, the CDR3 is TGCGCCAGCAGTGAGCGGGAGCACGGGGAGCTGTTTTTT. Protein: CASSEREHGELFF.

This chain connects TRBV7-3 to TRBJ2-5; 9 bases line up with TRBD2. This CDR3 is 17 amino acids long. Germline assignment: CDR1 SGHTA and CDR2 FQGTGA. Trimming took 8 bases from V and 2 from J; bases not matched to a gene: 15. In nucleotides, the CDR3 is TGTGCCAGCGCCAGATTTGTGGAGCGGGGGGTTCAAGAGACCCAGTACTTC. It codes for CASARFVERGVQETQYF.

This clonotype has more than one count but fewer than ten. V usage is TRBV18 and J usage is TRBJ1-2, with 8 bases that match TRBD1. This CDR3 spans 16 amino acids. The J segment lost 2 bases and the V segment lost 3 bases, leaving 8 bases of the junction unmatched. Germline V CDR1 and CDR2: KGHSH, LQKENI. Written as DNA, the CDR3 is TGTGCCAGCTCACCCAATTCGGACAGGGCCAACTATGGCTACACCTTC. It yields the protein CASSPNSDRANYGYTF.

The J gene is TRBJ1-1, the V gene TRBV6-1; D is unresolved. Germline loops: CDR1 MNHNS, CDR2 SASEGT. Trimming cost V 0 bases and J 7 bases, with 9 bases left between them. This CDR3 contains 13 residues. The CDR3 spells CASSEAGVVEAFF. As DNA, the CDR3 is TGTGCCAGCAGTGAAGCGGGAGTTGTTGAAGCTTTCTTT.